This T cell receptor beta chain was sequenced in a study of blood T cell repertoires in COVID-19. Study summary: The study drew acute and convalescent COVID-19 samples from the United States, Italy and Spain. PBMCs, B-cell-depleted T cells, or T cells were the source of the cDNA or gDNA that made up the material.

After removal of 1 base from V and 8 bases from J, the junction contained 14 bases not matched to a gene. CDR3 length equals 17 residues. The germline V gene has CDR1 LGHNT and CDR2 FRNRAP. Participants were placed into cohorts based on the clinical history they reported. Original data processing: Reference gene primer amplification gave nucleated cell count estimates. The data were produced by immunoSEQ multiplex PCR, yet TCRdb's version contains in-frame clones alone and is incomplete. The V and J calls and clone size come from that table; D and trimming were worked out from the DNA. This table has approximately 210,000 clones, over 75% appearing once.

The clonotype originates from a man aged 30 to 45 with acute COVID-19. The sample taken for sequencing was PBMCs or T cells enriched from blood (not recorded which). The rearrangement links TRBV12-5 to TRBJ2-3; 8 nucleotides match TRBD2. CDR3 DNA sequence: TGTGCTAGTGGTTTGGAACAACTAGCGGATCCGCCGGGTACGCAGTATTTT. Protein sequence: CASGLEQLADPPGTQYF.